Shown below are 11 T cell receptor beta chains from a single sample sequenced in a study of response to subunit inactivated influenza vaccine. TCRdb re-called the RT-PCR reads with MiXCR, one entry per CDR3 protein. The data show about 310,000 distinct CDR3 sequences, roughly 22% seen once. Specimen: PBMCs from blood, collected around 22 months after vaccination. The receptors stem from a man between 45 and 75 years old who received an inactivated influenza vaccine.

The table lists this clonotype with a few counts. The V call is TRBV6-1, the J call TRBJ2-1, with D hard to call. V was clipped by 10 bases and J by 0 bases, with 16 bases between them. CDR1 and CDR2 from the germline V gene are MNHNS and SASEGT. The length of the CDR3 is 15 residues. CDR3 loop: CANSLGPSSYNEQFF. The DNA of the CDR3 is TGTGCCAACAGCCTCGGCCCGAGCTCCTACAATGAGCAGTTCTTC.

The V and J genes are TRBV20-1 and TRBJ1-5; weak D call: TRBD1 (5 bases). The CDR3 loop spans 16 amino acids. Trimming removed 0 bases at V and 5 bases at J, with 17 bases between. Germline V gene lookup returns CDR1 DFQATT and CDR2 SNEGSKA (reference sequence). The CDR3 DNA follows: TGCAGTGCTAGAGACAGGGTATCCGTCTCGGATCAGCCCCAGCATTTT. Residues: CSARDRVSVSDQPQHF.

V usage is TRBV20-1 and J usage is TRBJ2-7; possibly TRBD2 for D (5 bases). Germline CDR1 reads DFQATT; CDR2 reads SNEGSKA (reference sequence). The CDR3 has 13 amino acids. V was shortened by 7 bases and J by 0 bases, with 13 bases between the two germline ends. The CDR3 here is CSGDRGISYEQYF. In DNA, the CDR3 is TGCAGTGGTGATAGAGGGATCTCCTACGAGCAGTACTTC.

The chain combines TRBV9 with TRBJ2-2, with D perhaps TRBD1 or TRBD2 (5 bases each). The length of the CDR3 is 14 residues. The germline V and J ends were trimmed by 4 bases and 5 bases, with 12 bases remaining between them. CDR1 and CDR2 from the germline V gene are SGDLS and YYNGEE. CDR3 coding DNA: TGTGCCAGCAGCCCCTGGGACGTGACCGGGGAGCTGTTTTTT. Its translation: CASSPWDVTGELFF. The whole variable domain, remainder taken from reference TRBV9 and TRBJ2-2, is DSGVTQTPKHLITATGQRVTLRCSPRSGDLSVYWYQQSLDQGLQFLIQYYNGEERAKGNILERFSAQQFPDLHSELNLSSLELGDSALYFCASSPWDVTGELFFGEGSRLTVL.

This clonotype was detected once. This CDR3 reads CASAIGGTEYNEQFF. CDR3 DNA: TGTGCCAGCGCTATCGGCGGGACCGAATACAATGAGCAGTTCTTC. The V call is TRBV18, the J call TRBJ2-1, with D possibly matching TRBD2 (6 bases). Germline V gene sequence: CDR1 KGHSH, CDR2 LQKENI. The CDR3 spans 15 residues. Deletions cut 8 bases from V and 4 bases from J, with 18 bases between.

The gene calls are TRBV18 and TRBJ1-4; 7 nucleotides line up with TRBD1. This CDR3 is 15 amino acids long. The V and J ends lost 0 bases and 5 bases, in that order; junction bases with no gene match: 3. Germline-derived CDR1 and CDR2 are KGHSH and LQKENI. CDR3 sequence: CASSPPGQMNEKLFF. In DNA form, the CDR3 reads TGTGCCAGCTCACCACCGGGACAGATGAATGAAAAACTGTTTTTT.

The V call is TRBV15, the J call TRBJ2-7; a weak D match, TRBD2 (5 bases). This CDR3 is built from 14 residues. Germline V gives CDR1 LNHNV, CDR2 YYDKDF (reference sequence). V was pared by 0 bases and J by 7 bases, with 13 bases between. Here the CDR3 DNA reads TGTGCCACCAGCAGAGATGGGCTAGCCCGAGAGCAGTACTTC. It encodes CATSRDGLAREQYF.

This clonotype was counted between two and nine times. CDR3 region: CSAREAGGSYEQYF. Written as DNA, the CDR3 is TGCAGTGCTAGAGAAGCGGGAGGTTCCTACGAGCAGTACTTC. The gene calls are TRBV20-1 and TRBJ2-7, with 9 bases identical to TRBD2. Germline loops: CDR1 DFQATT, CDR2 SNEGSKA (reference sequence). The CDR3 sequence is 14 residues long. The ends lost 0 bases at V and 1 base at J; junction bases unmatched: 1.

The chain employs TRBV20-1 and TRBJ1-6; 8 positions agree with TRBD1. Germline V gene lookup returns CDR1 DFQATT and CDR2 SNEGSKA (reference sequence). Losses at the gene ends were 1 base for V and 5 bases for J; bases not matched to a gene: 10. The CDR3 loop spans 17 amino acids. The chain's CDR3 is CSARGTGTGVNNSPLHF. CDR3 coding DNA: TGCAGTGCTAGAGGCACCGGGACAGGCGTAAATAATTCACCCCTCCACTTT.

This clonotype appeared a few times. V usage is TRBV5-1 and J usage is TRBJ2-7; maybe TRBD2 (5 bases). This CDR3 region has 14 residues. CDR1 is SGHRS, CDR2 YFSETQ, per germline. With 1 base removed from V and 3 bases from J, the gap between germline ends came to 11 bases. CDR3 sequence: CASSLRSGHYEQYF. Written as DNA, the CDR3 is TGCGCCAGCAGCTTGCGGAGCGGCCACTACGAGCAGTACTTC.

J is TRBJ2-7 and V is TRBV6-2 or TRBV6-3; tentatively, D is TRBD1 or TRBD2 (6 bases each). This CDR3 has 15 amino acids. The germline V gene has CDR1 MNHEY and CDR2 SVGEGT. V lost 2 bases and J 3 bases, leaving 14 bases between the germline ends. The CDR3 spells CASSYEGGLHYEQYF. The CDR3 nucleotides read TGTGCCAGCAGTTACGAAGGGGGGCTTCACTACGAGCAGTACTTC.